The rows below give T cell receptor beta chains drawn from one sample of a study of regulatory T cells in long-lasting Graves disease. TCRdb re-called the multiplex PCR reads with MiXCR, one entry per CDR3 protein. Here the sample spans a few hundred thousand distinct CDR3 sequences, 21% being singletons. The input for sequencing was peripheral blood mononuclear cells (PBMCs), taken when the disease was refractory, from a patient treated with antithyroid drugs. The origin of the receptors is a female donor with Graves disease. Each CDR3 is given with its conserved first and last residue. A D gene is named only where the DNA matches it firmly. Only some rows state a clone size, as once, few, many or a class for expanded clones.

J gene	V gene	D gene	clone size	CDR3 protein	CDR3 DNA
TRBJ2-3	TRBV5-1	TRBD1	.	CASSSRDRDTDTQYF	TGCGCCAGCAGCTCCCGGGACAGGGATACAGATACGCAGTATTTT
TRBJ2-7	TRBV15	.	.	CATSRDAGLSSYEQYF	TGTGCCACCAGCAGAGATGCAGGCCTCAGCTCCTACGAGCAGTACTTC
TRBJ2-4	TRBV28	.	many	CASRGLLNIQYF	TGTGCCAGCAGGGGACTGTTAAACATTCAGTACTTC
TRBJ1-1	TRBV19	TRBD1	few	CASRTTGGFEAFF	TGTGCCAGTAGGACTACAGGGGGCTTTGAAGCTTTCTTT
TRBJ1-2	TRBV28	.	many	CASFQTGRYGYTF	TGTGCCAGCTTTCAGACCGGGAGGTATGGCTACACCTTC
TRBJ1-1	TRBV12-3/TRBV12-4	.	many	CASSRRGGATMNTEAFF	TGTGCCAGCAGTCGACGAGGGGGGGCTACGATGAACACTGAAGCTTTCTTT
TRBJ2-2	TRBV6-5	.	many	CASSYSDREGTGELFF	TGTGCCAGCAGTTACTCGGACAGGGAGGGCACCGGGGAGCTGTTTTTT
TRBJ1-6	TRBV6-1	TRBD1	many	CASTSDRVGSPLHF	TGTGCCAGCACCTCAGACAGGGTTGGATCACCCCTCCACTTT
TRBJ2-1	TRBV2	TRBD2	once	CASSGTSGKNEQFF	TGTGCCAGCAGTGGGACTAGCGGGAAGAATGAGCAGTTCTTC
TRBJ2-5	TRBV5-6	.	many	CASSLGGMGQETQYF	TGTGCCAGCAGCTTAGGCGGGATGGGGCAAGAGACCCAGTACTTC
TRBJ1-2	TRBV20-1	.	.	CSAYRRQLLPSNYGYTF	TGCAGTGCCTACAGGCGGCAGTTACTACCATCTAACTATGGCTACACCTTC
TRBJ2-7	TRBV18	.	.	CASSRDVSYEQYF	TGTGCCAGCTCACGGGACGTCTCCTACGAGCAGTACTTC
TRBJ2-7	TRBV6-1	TRBD1	many	CASSPGGTGRGEQYF	TGTGCCAGCAGCCCCGGGGGGACAGGGAGAGGCGAGCAGTACTTC
TRBJ1-1	TRBV7-3	.	few	CASSLVDGMEAFF	TGTGCCAGCAGCTTAGTCGACGGGATGGAAGCTTTCTTT
TRBJ1-2	TRBV2	TRBD1	many	CASSEWGGQGIYGYTF	TGTGCCAGCAGTGAATGGGGCGGACAGGGGATCTATGGCTACACCTTC
TRBJ1-1	TRBV2	.	many	CASRHYRDKNEAFF	TGTGCCAGCAGGCATTACCGGGACAAAAATGAAGCTTTCTTT
TRBJ2-5	TRBV7-9	.	many	CASSFALGDQETQYF	TGTGCCAGCAGCTTCGCTCTCGGGGACCAAGAGACCCAGTACTTC
TRBJ2-7	TRBV28	TRBD2	many	CASSLAGDTYEQYF	TGTGCCAGCAGCCTAGCGGGCGACACCTACGAGCAGTACTTC
TRBJ2-2	TRBV7-2	.	.	CASSSQGNTGELFF	TGTGCCAGCAGCTCACAGGGGAACACCGGGGAGCTGTTTTTT
TRBJ1-5	TRBV7-2	.	.	CASSVAGIYQPQHF	TGTGCCAGCAGCGTCGCAGGGATATATCAGCCCCAGCATTTT
TRBJ2-1	TRBV20-1	.	few	CSAPGHPGSYNEQFF	TGCAGTGCACCTGGCCACCCGGGCTCCTACAATGAGCAGTTCTTC
TRBJ2-2	TRBV12-3/TRBV12-4	.	many	CASRIFTGELFF	TGTGCCAGCAGAATTTTCACCGGGGAGCTGTTTTTT
TRBJ1-1	TRBV18	.	.	CASSPKGIDSEAFF	TGTGCCAGCTCACCTAAGGGGATTGATAGTGAAGCTTTCTTT
TRBJ2-7	TRBV5-1	TRBD1	many	CASTLRTGAHYEQYF	TGCGCCAGCACCCTCAGGACAGGGGCGCACTACGAGCAGTACTTC
TRBJ2-3	TRBV28	TRBD2	many	CASSLSALAGSTDTQYF	TGTGCCAGCAGTTTATCCGCGCTAGCGGGGAGCACAGATACGCAGTATTTT
TRBJ1-2	TRBV19	.	.	CASRLEGVLHGYTF	TGTGCCAGTCGCCTAGAGGGGGTTCTTCATGGCTACACCTTC
TRBJ2-7	TRBV2	TRBD2	many	CASKVSGGPGGEQYF	TGTGCCAGCAAAGTTAGCGGGGGCCCGGGGGGCGAGCAGTACTTC
TRBJ2-5	TRBV27	.	few	CASSLFGGDGETQYF	TGTGCCAGCAGTTTATTTGGAGGGGACGGCGAGACCCAGTACTTC
TRBJ2-7	TRBV19	TRBD2	.	CASSSGRGGSEQYF	TGTGCCAGTAGCTCCGGGAGGGGCGGGAGCGAGCAGTACTTC
TRBJ2-7	TRBV28	.	.	CASSFETWGKTYEQYF	TGTGCCAGCAGTTTCGAGACTTGGGGGAAAACCTACGAGCAGTACTTC
TRBJ1-5	TRBV2	.	many	CASKGDVNQPQHF	TGTGCCAGCAAAGGGGACGTCAATCAGCCCCAGCATTTT
TRBJ1-1	TRBV3-1	.	.	CASSQGGSSEAFF	TGTGCCAGCAGCCAAGGAGGTTCATCTGAAGCTTTCTTT
TRBJ2-7	TRBV12-3/TRBV12-4	.	many	CASSLGPTRYEQYF	TGTGCCAGCAGTTTAGGGCCCACTAGGTACGAGCAGTACTTC
TRBJ2-7	TRBV14	TRBD1	.	CASSQVGVVPGGMSYEQYF	TGTGCCAGCAGCCAAGTTGGGGTTGTACCAGGGGGTATGTCCTACGAGCAGTACTTC
TRBJ2-7	TRBV5-1	.	few	CASTLAGSYDEQYF	TGCGCCAGCACCTTGGCGGGGAGCTACGATGAGCAGTACTTC
TRBJ2-2	TRBV18	.	.	CASSPPSGVTGELFF	TGTGCCAGCTCACCACCGTCGGGAGTTACCGGGGAGCTGTTTTTT
TRBJ2-6	TRBV15	.	few	CATSGAGYGANVLTF	TGTGCCACCAGCGGAGCAGGGTATGGGGCCAACGTCCTGACTTTC
TRBJ2-7	TRBV4-1	TRBD2	.	CASSRDLGLAIGEQYF	TGCGCCAGCAGCCGGGACCTGGGACTAGCGATAGGCGAGCAGTACTTC
TRBJ1-1	TRBV14	.	.	CASSQDPEWQAFF	TGTGCCAGCAGCCAAGATCCGGAATGGCAAGCTTTCTTT
TRBJ2-5	TRBV4-1	.	.	CASSQDPAQETQYF	TGCGCCAGCAGCCAAGATCCGGCCCAAGAGACCCAGTACTTC
TRBJ2-2	TRBV20-1	.	.	CSARDFREGGGELSF	TGCAGTGCTAGAGATTTCAGGGAAGGCGGCGGGGAGCTGTCTTTT